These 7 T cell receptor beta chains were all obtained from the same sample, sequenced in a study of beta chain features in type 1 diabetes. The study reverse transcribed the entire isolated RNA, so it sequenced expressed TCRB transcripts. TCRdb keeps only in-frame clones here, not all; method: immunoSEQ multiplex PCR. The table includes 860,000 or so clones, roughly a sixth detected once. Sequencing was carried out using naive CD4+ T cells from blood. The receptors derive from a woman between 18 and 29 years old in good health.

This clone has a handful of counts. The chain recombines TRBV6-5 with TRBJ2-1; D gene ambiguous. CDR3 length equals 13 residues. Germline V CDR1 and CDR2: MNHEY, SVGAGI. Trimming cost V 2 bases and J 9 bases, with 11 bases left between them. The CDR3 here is CASSYSYSGEQFF. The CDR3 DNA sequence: TGTGCCAGCAGTTACAGTTACTCCGGTGAGCAGTTCTTC.

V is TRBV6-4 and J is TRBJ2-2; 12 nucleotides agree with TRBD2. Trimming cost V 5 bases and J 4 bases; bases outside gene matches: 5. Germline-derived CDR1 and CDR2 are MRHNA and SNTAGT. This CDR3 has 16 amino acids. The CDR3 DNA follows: TGTGCCAGCAGTCCAGGGACTAGCGGGCTCACCGGGGAGCTGTTTTTT. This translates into CASSPGTSGLTGELFF.

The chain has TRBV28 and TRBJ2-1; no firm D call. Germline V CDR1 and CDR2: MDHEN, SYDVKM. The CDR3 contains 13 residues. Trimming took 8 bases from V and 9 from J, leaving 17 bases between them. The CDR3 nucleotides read TGTGCCAGCTGTGGGCTATATGACCCTGAGCAGTTCTTC. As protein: CASCGLYDPEQFF.

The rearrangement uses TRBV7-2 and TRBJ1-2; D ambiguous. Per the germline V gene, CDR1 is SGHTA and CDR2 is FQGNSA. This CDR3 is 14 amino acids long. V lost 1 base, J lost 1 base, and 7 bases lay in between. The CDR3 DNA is TGTGCCAGCAGCTTAGTCGTAGGTAACTATGGCTACACCTTC. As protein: CASSLVVGNYGYTF.

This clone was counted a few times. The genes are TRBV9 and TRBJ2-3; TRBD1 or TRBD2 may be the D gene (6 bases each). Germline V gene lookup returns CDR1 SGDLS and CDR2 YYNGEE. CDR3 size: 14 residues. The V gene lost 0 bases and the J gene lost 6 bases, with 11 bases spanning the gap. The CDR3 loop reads CASSVVTGADTQYF. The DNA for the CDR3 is TGTGCCAGCAGCGTAGTAACGGGGGCGGATACGCAGTATTTT.

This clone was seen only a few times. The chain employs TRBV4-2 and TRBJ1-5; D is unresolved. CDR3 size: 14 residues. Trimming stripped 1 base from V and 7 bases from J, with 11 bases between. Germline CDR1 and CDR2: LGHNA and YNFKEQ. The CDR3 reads CASSQGWEVQPQHF. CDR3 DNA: TGTGCCAGCAGCCAAGGATGGGAGGTGCAGCCCCAGCATTTT.

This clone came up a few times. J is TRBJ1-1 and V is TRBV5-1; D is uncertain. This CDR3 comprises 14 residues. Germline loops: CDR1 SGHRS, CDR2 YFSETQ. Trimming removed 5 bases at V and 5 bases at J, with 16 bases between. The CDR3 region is CASSFLLSDTEAFF. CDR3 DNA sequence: TGCGCCAGCAGTTTCCTCCTCAGTGATACTGAAGCTTTCTTT.